This T cell receptor (beta chain) was documented in a study of blood T cell repertoires in COVID-19. Study information: Sites in the United States, Italy and Spain provided acute and convalescent COVID-19 samples.

As originally analysed: Scientists estimated how many nucleated cells there were by amplifying reference gene primers. Sequencing was performed with immunoSEQ multiplex PCR; in TCRdb, only in-frame clones are kept and a portion is missing. V, J and clone size are taken as reported in that table, and D and trimming were inferred from the DNA itself. Altogether 300,000 to 350,000 clones are present, roughly 89% being singletons, with the ten largest covering less than 5%. Seattle's enrolled individuals joined amid active infection and were then monitored longitudinally. Germline assignment: CDR1 LGHDT and CDR2 YNNKEL (reference sequence). V was clipped by 1 base and J by 6 bases, with 22 bases between them. The CDR3 is 18 residues long.

This chain links TRBV3-1 (or the pseudogene TRBV3-2) with TRBJ1-5; unclear D gene. The sequence was collected from a woman aged 55-69 years with COVID-19, enrolled during active disease. The sample comprised peripheral blood. In nucleotides, the CDR3 is TGTGCCAGCAGCCAAGGGTACGAGGGTGGGGTTTCGGCTCAGCCCCAGCATTTT. Its translation is CASSQGYEGGVSAQPQHF.